The 5 T cell receptor beta chains given below trace back to one sample, sequenced in a study of blood T cell repertoires in COVID-19 (TCRdb year 2020). Preparation of the library involved the immunoSEQ multiplex PCR assay. In its TCRdb copy, this immuneACCESS table keeps in-frame sequences only and misses some clones. Where compared with another copy, unresolved V genes explain less than half of these, and the others have no known cause. Here the sample has about 270,000 clones; approximately 90% occur a single time. Approximately 3% of the sample is held by the ten biggest clonotypes. Material: PBMCs or T cells enriched from blood (not recorded which). These receptors were obtained from a man aged 35-49 years who had been exposed to COVID-19.

The chain combines TRBV2 with TRBJ1-6; D gene ambiguous. The CDR3 totals 12 residues. V shed 3 bases and J shed 9 bases, with 6 bases lying between them. From germline, CDR1 is SNHLY and CDR2 FYNNEI. The CDR3 nucleotides read TGTGCCAGCAGTGAGCGAGGTTCACCCCTCCACTTT. Residues: CASSERGSPLHF.

V usage is TRBV11-2 and J usage is TRBJ2-1; possibly TRBD2 for D (6 bases). The CDR3 totals 14 residues. V lost 3 bases and J 4 bases, leaving 10 bases between the germline ends. Germline CDR1 SGHAT, CDR2 FQNNGV. Here the CDR3 reads CASSFGTEYNEQFF. The CDR3 DNA reads as TGTGCCAGCAGCTTCGGGACTGAATACAATGAGCAGTTCTTC.

The chain carries TRBV28 and TRBJ1-6, with 8 bases identical to TRBD1. Germline-derived CDR1 and CDR2 are MDHEN and SYDVKM. The CDR3 loop spans 13 amino acids. After removal of 7 bases from V and 7 bases from J, the junction contained 3 bases not matched to a gene. The CDR3 here is CASTTGGNSPLHF. The CDR3 DNA reads TGTGCCAGCACTACAGGGGGAAATTCACCCCTCCACTTT.

In its sample, this clone was seen once. The rearrangement joins TRBV29-1 to TRBJ1-2; D is unclear. V was pared by 3 bases and J by 8 bases, with 22 bases between. Germline values: CDR1 SQVTM, CDR2 ANQGSEA. The CDR3 is 15 amino acids. Here the CDR3 DNA reads TGCAGCGTTGAGGTACTAAAACTCGGGGATCCGGGCTACACCTTC. It translates to CSVEVLKLGDPGYTF.

This rearrangement joins TRBV30 to TRBJ1-5; tentative D call: TRBD1 (6 bases). Germline loops: CDR1 GTSNPN, CDR2 SVGIG (reference sequence). V lost 1 base to trimming and J lost 1 base, with 8 bases between them. This CDR3 contains 14 residues. The chain's CDR3 is CAWSGDTSNQPQHF. CDR3 DNA sequence: TGTGCCTGGAGTGGGGACACGAGCAATCAGCCCCAGCATTTT.